This T cell receptor beta chain was sequenced during a study of CD8+ T cells in alopecia areata. At the level of the study: Treatment comprised oral tofacitinib, 5 to 10 mg twice daily, in treated patients.

Germline V gene lookup returns CDR1 SGHRS and CDR2 YFSETQ. The V end lost 0 bases, the J end lost 1 base, and 6 bases lay between the germline ends. This CDR3 region has 14 residues. Treatment in this sample: oral pan-JAK inhibitor, 5-10 mg twice daily. Extracted RNA was reverse transcribed, and the resulting cDNA served as sequencing template. Assay: immunoSEQ multiplex PCR; the TCRdb copy retains only in-frame clones and omits some. The data contain approximately 200,000 clones, less than 50% of them seen just once; the ten biggest clones take up roughly 2.8%. Whole-study results and caveats: Normal scalp had lower clonality than lesional scalp, with alopecia totalis/universalis lesions showing this most strongly.

This clone was counted only a few times. Its specificity is unknown. The sample was CD4+ T cells sorted from blood, taken at roughly week 36, from a patient treated with tofacitinib. The TCR comes from a human donor with alopecia areata. This sequence joins TRBV5-1 and TRBJ2-3; possible D gene TRBD1, 5 bases. The CDR3 DNA sequence: TGCGCCAGCAGCTTGGAACAGGGCACAGATACGCAGTATTTT. Translated, it gives CASSLEQGTDTQYF.